This TCR beta chain is drawn from a study of blood T cell repertoires in COVID-19. Study at large: Acute-phase and convalescent COVID-19 samples originated in the United States, Italy and Spain. PBMCs, B-cell-depleted T cells, or T cells were the source of the cDNA or gDNA that made up the material.

The CDR3 covers 13 residues. CDR1 is LNHDA and CDR2 is SQIVND in the germline V gene (reference sequence). Germline trimming cut 10 bases from V and 5 bases from J; bases unmatched to any gene: 6. As processed by the authors: Reference gene primer amplification gave nucleated cell count estimates. The table came from immunoSEQ multiplex PCR; TCRdb's copy has only in-frame clones and leaves some out. Clone size and the V and J calls come from that table; the DNA yielded D and trimming. The sample contains 160,000 or so clones, over 75% of which appear only once. The sequenced sample consisted of peripheral blood. This receptor was obtained from a human donor in a cohort sampled during active COVID-19. The chain uses TRBV19 and TRBJ2-2; 8 bases are a match to TRBD2. The CDR3: CATIAGITGELFF. The CDR3 DNA follows: TGTGCCACTATAGCGGGGATTACCGGGGAGCTGTTTTTT.